This T cell receptor beta chain is drawn from a study of somatic mutations in cytotoxic T cells in rheumatoid arthritis. This CDR3 contains 13 residues. V lost 3 bases, J lost 1 base, and 7 bases lay in between. Looked up from germline, CDR1 is SGDLS and CDR2 is YYNGEE. Sequencing used immunoSEQ multiplex PCR; TCRdb keeps in-frame clones, though not all of them. The data contain about 20,000 clones, around 83% of them singletons. The sequenced material came from CD8+ T cells sorted from blood. The clonotype was recovered from a woman aged 50 to 60 in good health. The rearrangement joins TRBV9 to TRBJ1-2; D is unresolved. The CDR3 loop is CASSATVNYGYTF. Written as DNA, the CDR3 is TGTGCCAGCAGCGCTACAGTTAACTATGGCTACACCTTC.